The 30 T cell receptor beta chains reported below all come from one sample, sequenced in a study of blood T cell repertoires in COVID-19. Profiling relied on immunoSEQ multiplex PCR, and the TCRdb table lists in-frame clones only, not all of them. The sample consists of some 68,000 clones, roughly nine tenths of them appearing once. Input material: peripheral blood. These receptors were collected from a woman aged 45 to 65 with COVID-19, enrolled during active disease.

This chain's CDR3 is CASSLRSRGEKLFF. DNA for the CDR3: TGTGCCAGCAGCCTAAGATCTAGGGGGGAAAAACTGTTTTTT. The chain is built from TRBV11-2 and TRBJ1-4; TRBD1 might be the D (6 bases). V lost 5 bases, J lost 8 bases, and 15 bases lay in between. This CDR3 is built from 14 residues. Germline CDR1 and CDR2: SGHAT and FQNNGV.

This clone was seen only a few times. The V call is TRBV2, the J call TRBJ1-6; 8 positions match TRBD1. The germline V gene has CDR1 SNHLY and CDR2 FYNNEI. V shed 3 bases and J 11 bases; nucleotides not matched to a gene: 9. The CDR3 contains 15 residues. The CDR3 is CASSERSTGVAPLHF. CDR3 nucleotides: TGTGCCAGCAGTGAGCGATCGACAGGGGTTGCACCCCTCCACTTT.

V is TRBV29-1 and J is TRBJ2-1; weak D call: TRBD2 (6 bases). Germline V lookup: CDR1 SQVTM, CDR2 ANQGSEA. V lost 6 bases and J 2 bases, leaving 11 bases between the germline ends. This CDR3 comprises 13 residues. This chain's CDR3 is CSVLGGTYNEQFF. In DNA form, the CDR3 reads TGCAGCGTACTCGGAGGGACCTACAATGAGCAGTTCTTC.

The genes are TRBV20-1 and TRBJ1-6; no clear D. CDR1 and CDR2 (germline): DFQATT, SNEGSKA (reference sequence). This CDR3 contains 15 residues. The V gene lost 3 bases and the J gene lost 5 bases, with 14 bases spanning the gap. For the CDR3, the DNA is TGCAGTGCTAGTGAACCGACGGGAAATAATTCACCCCTCCACTTT. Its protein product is CSASEPTGNNSPLHF.

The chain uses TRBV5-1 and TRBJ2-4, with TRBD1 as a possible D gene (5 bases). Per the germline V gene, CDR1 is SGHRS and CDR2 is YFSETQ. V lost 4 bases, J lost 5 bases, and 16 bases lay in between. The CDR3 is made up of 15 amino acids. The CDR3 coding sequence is TGCGCCAGCAGCCCCGTTGGGGTAGGGGAAAACATTCAGTACTTC. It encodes CASSPVGVGENIQYF.

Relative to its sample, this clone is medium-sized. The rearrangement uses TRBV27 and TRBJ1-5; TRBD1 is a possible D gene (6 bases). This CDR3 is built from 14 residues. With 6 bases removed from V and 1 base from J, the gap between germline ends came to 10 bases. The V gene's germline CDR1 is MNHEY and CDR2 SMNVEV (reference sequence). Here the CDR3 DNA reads TGTGCCAGCAGGATAAGGGGGAGCAATCAGCCCCAGCATTTT. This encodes CASRIRGSNQPQHF.

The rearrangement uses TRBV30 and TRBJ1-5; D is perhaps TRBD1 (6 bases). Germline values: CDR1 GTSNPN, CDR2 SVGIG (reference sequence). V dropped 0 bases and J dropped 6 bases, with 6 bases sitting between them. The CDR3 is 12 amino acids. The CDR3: CAWSVQGQPQHF. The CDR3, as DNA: TGTGCCTGGAGTGTACAGGGTCAGCCCCAGCATTTT.

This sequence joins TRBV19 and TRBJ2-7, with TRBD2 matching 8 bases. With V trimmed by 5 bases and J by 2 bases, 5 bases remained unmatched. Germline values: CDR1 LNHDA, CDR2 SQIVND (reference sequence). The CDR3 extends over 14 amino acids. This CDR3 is CASSEGGLAYEQYF. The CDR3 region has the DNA TGTGCCAGTAGTGAGGGGGGACTAGCCTACGAGCAGTACTTC.

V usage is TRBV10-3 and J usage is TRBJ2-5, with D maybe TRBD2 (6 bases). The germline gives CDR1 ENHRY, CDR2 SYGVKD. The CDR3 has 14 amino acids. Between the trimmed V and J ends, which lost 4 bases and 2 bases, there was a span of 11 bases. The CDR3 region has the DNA TGTGCCATCAGTGGGAGGGGCCTACAAGAGACCCAGTACTTC. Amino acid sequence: CAISGRGLQETQYF.

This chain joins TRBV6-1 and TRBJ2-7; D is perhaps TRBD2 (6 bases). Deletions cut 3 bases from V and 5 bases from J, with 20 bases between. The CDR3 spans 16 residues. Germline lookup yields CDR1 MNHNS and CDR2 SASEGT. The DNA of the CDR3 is TGTGCCAGCAGTGACCCCTCCGGAGGGAGAAGGAACGAGCAGTACTTC. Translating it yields CASSDPSGGRRNEQYF.

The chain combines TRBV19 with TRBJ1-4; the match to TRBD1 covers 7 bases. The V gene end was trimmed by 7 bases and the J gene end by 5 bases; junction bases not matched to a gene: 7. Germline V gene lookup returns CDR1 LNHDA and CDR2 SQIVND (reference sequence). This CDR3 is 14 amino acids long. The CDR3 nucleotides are TGTGCCAGTAACCCTGGGACAGAGAATGAAAAACTGTTTTTT. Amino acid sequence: CASNPGTENEKLFF.

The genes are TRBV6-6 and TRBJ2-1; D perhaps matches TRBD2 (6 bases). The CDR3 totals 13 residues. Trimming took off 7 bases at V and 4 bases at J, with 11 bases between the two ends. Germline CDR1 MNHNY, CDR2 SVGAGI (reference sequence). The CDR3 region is CASTLGTYNEQFF. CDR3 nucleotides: TGTGCCAGCACCCTAGGGACTTACAATGAGCAGTTCTTC.

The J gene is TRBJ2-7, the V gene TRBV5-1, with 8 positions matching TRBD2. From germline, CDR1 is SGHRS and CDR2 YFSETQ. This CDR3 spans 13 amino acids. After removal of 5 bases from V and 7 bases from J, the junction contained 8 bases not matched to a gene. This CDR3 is CASREREMGEQYF. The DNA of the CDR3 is TGCGCCAGCAGGGAGCGGGAGATGGGAGAGCAGTACTTC.

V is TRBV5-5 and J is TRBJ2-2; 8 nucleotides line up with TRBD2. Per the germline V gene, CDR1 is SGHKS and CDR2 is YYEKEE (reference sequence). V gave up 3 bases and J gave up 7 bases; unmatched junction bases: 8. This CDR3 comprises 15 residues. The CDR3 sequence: CASSSGLESNGELFF. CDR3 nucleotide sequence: TGTGCCAGCAGCTCGGGACTAGAGAGTAACGGGGAGCTGTTTTTT.

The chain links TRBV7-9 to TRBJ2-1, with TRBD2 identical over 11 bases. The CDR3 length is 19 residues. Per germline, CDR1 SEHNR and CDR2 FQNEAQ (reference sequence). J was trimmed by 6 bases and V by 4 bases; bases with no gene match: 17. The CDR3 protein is CASSSQGGTSGRLGNEQFF. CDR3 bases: TGTGCCAGCAGCTCCCAAGGAGGGACTAGCGGCCGGCTAGGCAATGAGCAGTTCTTC.

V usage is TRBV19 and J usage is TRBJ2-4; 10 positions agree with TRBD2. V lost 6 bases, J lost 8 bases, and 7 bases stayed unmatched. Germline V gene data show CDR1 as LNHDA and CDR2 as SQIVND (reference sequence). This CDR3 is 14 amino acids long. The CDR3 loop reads CASREREGRDIQYF. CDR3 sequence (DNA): TGTGCCAGTAGGGAGCGGGAGGGCCGGGACATTCAGTACTTC. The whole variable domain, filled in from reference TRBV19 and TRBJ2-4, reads DGGITQSPKYLFRKEGQNVTLSCEQNLNHDAMYWYRQDPGQGLRLIYYSQIVNDFQKGDIAEGYSVSREKKESFPLTVTSAQKNPTAFYLCASREREGRDIQYFGAGTRLSVL.

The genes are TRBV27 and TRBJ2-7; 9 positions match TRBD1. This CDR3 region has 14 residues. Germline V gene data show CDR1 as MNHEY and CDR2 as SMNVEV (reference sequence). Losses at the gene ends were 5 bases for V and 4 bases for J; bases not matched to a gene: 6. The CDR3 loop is CASSDGTGRYEQYF. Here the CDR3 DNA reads TGTGCCAGCAGTGACGGGACAGGGAGGTACGAGCAGTACTTC.

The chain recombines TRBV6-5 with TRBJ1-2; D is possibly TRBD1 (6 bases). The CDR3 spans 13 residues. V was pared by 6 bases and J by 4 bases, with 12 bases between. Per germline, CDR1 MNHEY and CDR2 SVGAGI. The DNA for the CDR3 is TGTGCCAGCAGATACGGACAGTTCTATGGCTACACCTTC. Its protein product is CASRYGQFYGYTF.

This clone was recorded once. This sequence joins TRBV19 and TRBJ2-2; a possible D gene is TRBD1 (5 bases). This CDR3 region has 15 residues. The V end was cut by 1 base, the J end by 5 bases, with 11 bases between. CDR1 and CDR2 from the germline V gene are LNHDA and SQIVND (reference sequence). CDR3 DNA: TGTGCCAGTAGTATAGTCCCAGGGCGAACCGGGGAGCTGTTTTTT. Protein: CASSIVPGRTGELFF.

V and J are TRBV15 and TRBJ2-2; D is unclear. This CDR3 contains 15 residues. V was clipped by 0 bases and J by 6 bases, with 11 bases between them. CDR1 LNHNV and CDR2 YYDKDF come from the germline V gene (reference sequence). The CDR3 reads CATSRDFGDAGELFF. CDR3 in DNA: TGTGCCACCAGCAGAGATTTCGGAGATGCCGGGGAGCTGTTTTTT.

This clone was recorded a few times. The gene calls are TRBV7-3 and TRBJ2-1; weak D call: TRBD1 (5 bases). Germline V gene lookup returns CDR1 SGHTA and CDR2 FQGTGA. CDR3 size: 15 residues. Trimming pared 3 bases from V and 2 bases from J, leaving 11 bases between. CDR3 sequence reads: CASSFPGHAYNEQFF. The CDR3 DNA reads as TGTGCCAGCAGCTTCCCAGGACACGCCTACAATGAGCAGTTCTTC.

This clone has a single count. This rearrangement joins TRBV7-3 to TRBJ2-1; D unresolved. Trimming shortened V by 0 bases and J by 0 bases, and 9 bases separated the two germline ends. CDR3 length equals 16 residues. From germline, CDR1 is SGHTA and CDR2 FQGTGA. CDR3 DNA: TGTGCCAGCAGCTTAACGGGCCATAGCTCCTACAATGAGCAGTTCTTC. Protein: CASSLTGHSSYNEQFF. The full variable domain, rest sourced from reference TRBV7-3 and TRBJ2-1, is GAGVSQTPSNKVTEKGKYVELRCDPISGHTALYWYRQSLGQGPEFLIYFQGTGAADDSGLPNDRFFAVRPEGSVSTLKIQRTERGDSAVYLCASSLTGHSSYNEQFFGPGTRLTVL.

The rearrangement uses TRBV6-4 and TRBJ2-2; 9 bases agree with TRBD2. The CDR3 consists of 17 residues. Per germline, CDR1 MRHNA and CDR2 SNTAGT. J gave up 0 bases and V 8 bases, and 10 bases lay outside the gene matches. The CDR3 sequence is CASAALPSGANTGELFF. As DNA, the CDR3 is TGTGCCAGCGCCGCCCTACCTAGCGGGGCGAACACCGGGGAGCTGTTTTTT.

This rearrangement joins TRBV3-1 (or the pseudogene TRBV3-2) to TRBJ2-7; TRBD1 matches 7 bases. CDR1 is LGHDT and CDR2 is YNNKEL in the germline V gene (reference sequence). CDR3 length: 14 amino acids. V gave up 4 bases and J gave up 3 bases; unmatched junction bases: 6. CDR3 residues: CASSRLGQNYEQYF. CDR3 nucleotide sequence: TGTGCCAGCAGCCGGCTGGGACAGAACTACGAGCAGTACTTC.

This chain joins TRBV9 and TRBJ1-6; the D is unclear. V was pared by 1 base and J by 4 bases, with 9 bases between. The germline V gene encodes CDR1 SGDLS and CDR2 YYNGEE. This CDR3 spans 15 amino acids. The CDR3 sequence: CASSVSRQYNSPLHF. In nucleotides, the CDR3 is TGTGCCAGCAGCGTAAGCAGACAATATAATTCACCCCTCCACTTT.

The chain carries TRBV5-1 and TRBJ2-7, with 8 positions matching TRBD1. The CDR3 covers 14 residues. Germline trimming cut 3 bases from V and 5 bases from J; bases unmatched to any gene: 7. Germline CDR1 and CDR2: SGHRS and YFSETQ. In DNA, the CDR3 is TGCGCCAGCAGCTCTCCCCAGGGGGCCAACGAGCAGTACTTC. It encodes CASSSPQGANEQYF. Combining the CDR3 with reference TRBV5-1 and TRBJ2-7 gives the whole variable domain KAGVTQTPRYLIKTRGQQVTLSCSPISGHRSVSWYQQTPGQGLQFLFEYFSETQRNKGNFPGRFSGRQFSNSRSEMNVSTLELGDSALYLCASSSPQGANEQYFGPGTRLTVT.

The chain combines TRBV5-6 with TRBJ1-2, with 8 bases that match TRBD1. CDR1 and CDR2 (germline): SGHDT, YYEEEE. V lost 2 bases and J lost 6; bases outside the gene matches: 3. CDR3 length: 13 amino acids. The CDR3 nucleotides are TGTGCCAGCAGCTTAGGACAGGGACATGGCTACACCTTC. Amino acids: CASSLGQGHGYTF.

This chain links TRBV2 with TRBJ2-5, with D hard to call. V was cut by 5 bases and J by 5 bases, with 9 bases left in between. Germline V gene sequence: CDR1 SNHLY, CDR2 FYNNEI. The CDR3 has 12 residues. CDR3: CASSRVGETQYF. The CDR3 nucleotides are TGTGCCAGCAGTCGGGTTGGGGAGACCCAGTACTTC.

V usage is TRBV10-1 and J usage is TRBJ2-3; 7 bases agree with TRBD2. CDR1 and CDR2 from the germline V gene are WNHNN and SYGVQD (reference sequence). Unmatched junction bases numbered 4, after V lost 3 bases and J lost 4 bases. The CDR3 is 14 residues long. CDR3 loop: CASSDGGFADTQYF. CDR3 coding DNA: TGCGCCAGCAGTGACGGGGGGTTCGCAGATACGCAGTATTTT.

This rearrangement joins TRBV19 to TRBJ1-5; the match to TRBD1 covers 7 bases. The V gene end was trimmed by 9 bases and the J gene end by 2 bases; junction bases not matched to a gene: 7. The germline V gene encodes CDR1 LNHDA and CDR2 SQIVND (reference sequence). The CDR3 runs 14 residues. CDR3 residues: CASQTGIGNQPQHF. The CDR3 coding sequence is TGTGCCAGCCAGACAGGGATCGGCAATCAGCCCCAGCATTTT.